What follows are 12 T cell receptor beta chains derived from one specimen sequenced in a study of blood T cell repertoires in COVID-19. Assay: immunoSEQ multiplex PCR; the TCRdb copy retains only in-frame clones and omits some. This repertoire shows 150,000 to 200,000 clones, about four fifths found once; its top ten account for under 10%. Material for sequencing was peripheral blood. All receptors come from a woman between 65 and 79 years old with COVID-19, enrolled during active disease.

This chain links TRBV5-1 with TRBJ2-2, with D perhaps TRBD2 (5 bases). The V end lost 0 bases, the J end lost 3 bases, and 9 bases lay between the germline ends. Germline V gives CDR1 SGHRS, CDR2 YFSETQ. CDR3 size: 15 residues. CDR3 coding DNA: TGCGCCAGCAGCTTGGAGCTAGCCGACACCGGGGAGCTGTTTTTT. Translated, it gives CASSLELADTGELFF.

This clone has only one observation. The chain uses TRBV29-1 and TRBJ2-3; the match to TRBD2 covers 7 bases. The CDR3 totals 13 residues. The germline V gene has CDR1 SQVTM and CDR2 ANQGSEA. V shed 4 bases and J 1 base; nucleotides not matched to a gene: 2. CDR3 amino acids: CSVGGRGTDTQYF. CDR3 DNA sequence: TGCAGCGTTGGGGGGAGGGGCACAGATACGCAGTATTTT.

J is TRBJ2-6 and V is TRBV28, with D perhaps matching TRBD1 (6 bases). V was pared by 4 bases and J by 0 bases, with 13 bases between. The length of the CDR3 is 17 residues. Germline values: CDR1 MDHEN, CDR2 SYDVKM. CDR3 protein: CASSSWTDSSGANVLTF. The CDR3 nucleotides read TGTGCCAGCAGTTCGTGGACGGACAGCTCTGGGGCCAACGTCCTGACTTTC.

The chain joins TRBV12-3 or TRBV12-4 to TRBJ1-2; D may be TRBD1 (6 bases). V was trimmed by 5 bases and J by 5 bases, leaving 12 bases between them. The CDR3 totals 13 residues. CDR3 bases: TGTGCCAGCAGTGTACAGGGCCCTTATGGCTACACCTTC. Its protein is CASSVQGPYGYTF.

The V and J genes are TRBV30 and TRBJ1-2; no clear D gene. Looked up from germline, CDR1 is GTSNPN and CDR2 is SVGIG (reference sequence). This CDR3 comprises 13 residues. The V and J ends lost 0 bases and 5 bases respectively, with 10 bases between them. DNA for the CDR3: TGTGCCTGGAGTGTAAACAGTGGGTATGGCTACACCTTC. Translating it yields CAWSVNSGYGYTF. Drawing the rest from reference TRBV30 and TRBJ1-2, the complete variable domain is SQTIHQWPATLVQPVGSPLSLECTVEGTSNPNLYWYRQAAGRGLQLLFYSVGIGQISSEVPQNLSASRPQDRQFILSSKKLLLSDSGFYLCAWSVNSGYGYTFGSGTRLTVV.

The chain uses TRBV10-3 and TRBJ1-1; no firm D call. V gave up 8 bases and J gave up 0 bases, with 4 bases separating them. The CDR3 is 11 residues long. CDR1 and CDR2 (germline): ENHRY, SYGVKD. The CDR3 DNA follows: TGTGCCATCGGAGTGAACACTGAAGCTTTCTTT. Protein product: CAIGVNTEAFF.

The gene calls are TRBV11-2 and TRBJ2-1, with 9 bases aligning to TRBD2. Germline V gene data show CDR1 as SGHAT and CDR2 as FQNNGV. The CDR3 covers 16 residues. The J segment lost 6 bases and the V segment lost 5 bases, leaving 11 bases of the junction unmatched. The CDR3 here is CASSASELAGTNEQFF. CDR3 DNA: TGTGCCAGCAGCGCCTCGGAACTAGCGGGCACCAATGAGCAGTTCTTC.

The J gene is TRBJ2-3, the V gene TRBV2; 9 bases are shared with TRBD1. Trimming at V came to 10 bases and at J to 4 bases, leaving 6 bases not matched to a gene. The V gene's germline CDR1 is SNHLY and CDR2 FYNNEI. The CDR3 runs 13 residues. CDR3 bases: TGTGCCACCACCGACAGGGGGGCAGATACGCAGTATTTT. Its protein product is CATTDRGADTQYF.

The V call is TRBV5-1, the J call TRBJ2-7; D not certain. The CDR3 is 14 residues long. Germline assignment: CDR1 SGHRS and CDR2 YFSETQ. The germline V and J ends were trimmed by 4 bases and 0 bases, with 11 bases remaining between them. In DNA, the CDR3 is TGCGCCAGCAGCGAGGTAGCCGGCTCCTACGAGCAGTACTTC. This sequence encodes CASSEVAGSYEQYF.

The chain uses TRBV15 and TRBJ2-1; 9 nucleotides line up with TRBD2. The V gene's germline CDR1 is LNHNV and CDR2 YYDKDF (reference sequence). CDR3 length: 17 amino acids. Trimming at V came to 2 bases and at J to 7 bases, leaving 12 bases not matched to a gene. CDR3 bases: TGTGCCACCAGCAGACCCCGGTATAGCGGGAGTGAAAATGAGCAGTTCTTC. Its protein product is CATSRPRYSGSENEQFF.

The V call is TRBV3-1 (or the pseudogene TRBV3-2), the J call TRBJ2-1; TRBD1 matches 11 bases. With V trimmed by 0 bases and J by 6 bases, 4 bases remained unmatched. Germline CDR1 and CDR2: LGHDT and YNNKEL (reference sequence). This CDR3 is 16 amino acids long. DNA for the CDR3: TGTGCCAGCAGCCAAGAATGGACAGGGGGCCTCAATGAGCAGTTCTTC. This translates into CASSQEWTGGLNEQFF.

This clone was seen a handful of times. The chain employs TRBV19 and TRBJ1-5, with TRBD1 matching 7 bases. From germline, CDR1 is LNHDA and CDR2 SQIVND (reference sequence). This CDR3 has 15 residues. The V gene end was trimmed by 3 bases and the J gene end by 6 bases; junction bases not matched to a gene: 8. In DNA form, the CDR3 reads TGTGCCAGTAGTATCGAGAGACAGGGTTTTCAGCCCCAGCATTTT. The encoded protein is CASSIERQGFQPQHF.